This T cell receptor beta chain originates from a study of blood T cell repertoires in COVID-19. In the study overall: Sites across the United States, Italy and Spain contributed samples from acute and convalescent COVID-19.

Per the germline V gene, CDR1 is SGDLS and CDR2 is YYNGEE. The trim removed 0 bases at V and 4 bases at J, leaving 5 bases unmatched. CDR3 size: 15 residues. Method: immunoSEQ multiplex PCR; TCRdb's copy keeps in-frame clones and lacks some. The sample includes about 74,000 clones, 75% of them seen just once. V is TRBV9 and J is TRBJ2-3; TRBD2 matches at 7 bases. The source is a man between 65 and 85 years old with acute or convalescent COVID-19. Sequenced input: peripheral blood. CDR3 coding DNA: TGTGCCAGCAGCGTAGGCGGGAGTAGGGCAGATACGCAGTATTTT. Translated, it gives CASSVGGSRADTQYF. Combining the CDR3 with reference TRBV9 and TRBJ2-3 gives the whole variable domain DSGVTQTPKHLITATGQRVTLRCSPRSGDLSVYWYQQSLDQGLQFLIQYYNGEERAKGNILERFSAQQFPDLHSELNLSSLELGDSALYFCASSVGGSRADTQYFGPGTRLTVL.